These 27 T cell receptor beta chains were sequenced from one sample in a study of CD4+ T cells in melanoma. Using immunoSEQ multiplex PCR, the repertoire was profiled, and TCRdb retains in-frame clones only, with some absent. Among roughly 60,000 clones listed, roughly three quarters were seen once. Sequenced input: tumor tissue. All receptors come from a human donor with melanoma.

J is TRBJ1-6 and V is TRBV4-3, with D possibly being TRBD1 (5 bases). V lost 0 bases, J lost 9 bases, and 6 bases lay in between. Germline lookup yields CDR1 LGHNA and CDR2 YSLEER. The CDR3 spans 13 residues. The CDR3 DNA reads as TGCGCCAGCAGCCAAGATGGGGGTTCACCCCTCCACTTT. As protein: CASSQDGGSPLHF.

The chain is built from TRBV5-5 and TRBJ1-1, with 10 nucleotides matching TRBD1. Germline CDR1 reads SGHKS; CDR2 reads YYEKEE (reference sequence). This CDR3 spans 15 amino acids. Trimming took 4 bases from V and 2 from J; bases not matched to a gene: 5. The CDR3 DNA follows: TGTGCCAGCAGCGGATGGGACAGGGGAAACACTGAAGCTTTCTTT. Translation: CASSGWDRGNTEAFF.

This chain connects TRBV5-6 to TRBJ1-2; D unclear. The V end lost 0 bases, the J end lost 14 bases, and 11 bases lay between the germline ends. The CDR3 spans 11 residues. Germline V gene data show CDR1 as SGHDT and CDR2 as YYEEEE. CDR3 protein: CASSLGFEGTF. For the CDR3, the DNA is TGTGCCAGCAGCTTGGGTTTTGAGGGTACCTTC.

The chain carries TRBV6-1 and TRBJ1-3; no clear D. Trimming stripped 7 bases from V and 4 bases from J, with 8 bases between. The CDR3 is 12 amino acids. CDR1 MNHNS and CDR2 SASEGT come from the germline V gene. CDR3 protein: CASTSDGNTIYF. The DNA of the CDR3 is TGTGCCAGCACCTCCGACGGAAACACCATATATTTT.

V gene TRBV30 combines with J gene TRBJ2-5, with a possible D match to TRBD2 (5 bases). The CDR3 contains 14 residues. From germline, CDR1 is GTSNPN and CDR2 SVGIG (reference sequence). V lost 3 bases and J 7 bases, leaving 18 bases between the germline ends. DNA for the CDR3: TGTGCCTGGAGCTTTAGCGTAGCTGAAGGGACCCAGTACTTC. Translated: CAWSFSVAEGTQYF.

This rearrangement joins TRBV6-5 to TRBJ1-4, with D possibly TRBD1 on 5 matching bases. Germline CDR1 MNHEY, CDR2 SVGAGI. Trimming pared 2 bases from V and 8 bases from J, leaving 9 bases between. The CDR3 contains 13 residues. For the CDR3, the DNA is TGTGCCAGCAGTTACAGGGGTGGCGAAAAACTGTTTTTT. It codes for CASSYRGGEKLFF.

The gene calls are TRBV7-3 and TRBJ2-5, with D maybe TRBD2 (6 bases). Germline CDR1 is SGHTA and CDR2 is FQGTGA. The CDR3 contains 15 residues. V gave up 2 bases and J gave up 4 bases, with 14 bases separating them. The CDR3 loop is CASSLYPGEGETQYF. In nucleotides, the CDR3 is TGTGCCAGCAGCTTATATCCGGGGGAAGGAGAGACCCAGTACTTC.

The chain uses TRBV6-5 and TRBJ1-5; D is perhaps TRBD1 (5 bases). Germline assignment: CDR1 MNHEY and CDR2 SVGAGI. V lost 7 bases, J lost 6 bases, and 13 bases lay in between. The CDR3 has 13 residues. In DNA form, the CDR3 reads TGTGCCAGCATGAGAGGGGATGGTCAGCCCCAGCATTTT. This codes for CASMRGDGQPQHF.

This clone appeared a single time. The chain has TRBV7-2 and TRBJ2-7; 7 nucleotides line up with TRBD1. This CDR3 region has 13 residues. Germline assignment: CDR1 SGHTA and CDR2 FQGNSA. Unmatched junction bases numbered 6, after V lost 5 bases and J lost 5 bases. The CDR3 loop reads CASSPQTGNEQYF. The CDR3 DNA sequence: TGTGCCAGCAGCCCCCAGACAGGGAACGAGCAGTACTTC.

This rearrangement joins TRBV2 to TRBJ1-2; 8 bases align to TRBD1. This CDR3 is built from 13 residues. V was pared by 6 bases and J by 9 bases, with 9 bases of the junction left unmatched. Looked up from germline, CDR1 is SNHLY and CDR2 is FYNNEI. CDR3 in DNA: TGTGCCAGCAGGGGACAGGAGAGGATACGCTACACCTTC. It encodes CASRGQERIRYTF.

J is TRBJ1-6 and V is TRBV5-4, with D unresolved. Germline loops: CDR1 SGHNT, CDR2 YYREEE (reference sequence). The CDR3 contains 16 residues. V was pared by 3 bases and J by 5 bases, with 15 bases between. CDR3 loop: CASSSEFRPDNSPLHF. CDR3 nucleotide sequence: TGTGCCAGCAGCTCGGAATTCAGGCCGGATAATTCACCCCTCCACTTT.

This clone was counted a few times. Here the CDR3 reads CSVEGPLPAQGANQPQHF. Here the CDR3 DNA reads TGCAGCGTTGAAGGCCCCCTTCCGGCACAGGGGGCCAATCAGCCCCAGCATTTT. The chain links TRBV29-1 to TRBJ1-5; TRBD1 agrees at 9 bases. Looked up from germline, CDR1 is SQVTM and CDR2 is ANQGSEA. The length of the CDR3 is 18 residues. After removal of 1 base from V and 3 bases from J, the junction contained 13 bases not matched to a gene.

This chain links TRBV6-6 with TRBJ2-7, with D perhaps matching TRBD1 (6 bases). CDR1 and CDR2 (germline): MNHNY, SVGAGI (reference sequence). The ends were cut back, 7 bases at V and 2 bases at J, with 15 bases in the middle. This CDR3 region has 14 residues. The CDR3 sequence: CASTTQGSAYEQYF. CDR3 nucleotide sequence: TGTGCCAGCACCACCCAGGGGTCCGCCTACGAGCAGTACTTC.

V and J are TRBV2 and TRBJ1-1; TRBD1 agrees at 7 bases. The CDR3 sequence is 11 residues long. From germline, CDR1 is SNHLY and CDR2 FYNNEI. Germline trimming cut 7 bases from V and 13 bases from J; bases unmatched to any gene: 9. Here the CDR3 DNA reads TGTGCCAGCAACCGACAGGGTGGGCTTTTCTTT. This encodes CASNRQGGLFF.

The chain is built from TRBV20-1 and TRBJ2-4, with D hard to call. V was trimmed by 6 bases and J by 7 bases, leaving 10 bases between them. Per germline, CDR1 DFQATT and CDR2 SNEGSKA (reference sequence). The CDR3 is made up of 11 amino acids. CDR3 sequence reads: CSAGPLNIQYF. The CDR3, as DNA: TGCAGTGCAGGCCCGCTGAACATTCAGTACTTC.

The chain employs TRBV28 and TRBJ1-5; D possibly corresponds to TRBD1 (5 bases). Germline lookup yields CDR1 MDHEN and CDR2 SYDVKM. The CDR3 totals 14 residues. V gave up 6 bases and J gave up 4 bases, with 13 bases separating them. CDR3 bases: TGTGCCAGCAGCCTGACAGTTTCTAATCAGCCCCAGCATTTT. This encodes CASSLTVSNQPQHF.

The V and J genes are TRBV7-2 and TRBJ1-4; D ambiguous. The CDR3 spans 14 residues. CDR1 and CDR2 from the germline V gene are SGHTA and FQGNSA. Trimming left V 5 bases short and J 8 bases short, with 15 bases between. CDR3 in amino acids: CASSPSALGEKLFF. CDR3 coding DNA: TGTGCCAGCAGCCCCAGTGCACTCGGGGAAAAACTGTTTTTT.

The chain combines TRBV7-2 with TRBJ2-3; the D gene is possibly TRBD2 (6 bases). V was pared by 8 bases and J by 5 bases, with 20 bases between. Germline V lookup: CDR1 SGHTA, CDR2 FQGNSA. CDR3 length: 15 residues. CDR3 in amino acids: CASRSWGGGIDTQYF. Written as DNA, the CDR3 is TGTGCCAGCCGAAGCTGGGGTGGAGGGATAGATACGCAGTATTTT.

V is TRBV6-1 and J is TRBJ2-7, with D unclear. V lost 6 bases and J 3 bases, leaving 3 bases between the germline ends. The CDR3 has 10 residues. Per germline, CDR1 MNHNS and CDR2 SASEGT. CDR3 protein: CASRSYEQYF. DNA of the CDR3: TGTGCCAGCAGAAGCTACGAGCAGTACTTC.

This clone has only a few counts. V and J are TRBV30 and TRBJ2-1; TRBD2 aligns across 9 bases. The CDR3 runs to 18 residues. J was trimmed by 0 bases and V by 1 base; bases with no gene match: 10. CDR1 is GTSNPN, CDR2 SVGIG, per germline (reference sequence). The CDR3 is CAWSGISGGPSSYNEQFF. DNA for the CDR3: TGTGCCTGGAGTGGAATTAGCGGGGGTCCGAGCTCCTACAATGAGCAGTTCTTC.

This clone came up a few times. This chain joins TRBV5-1 and TRBJ1-5; D unclear. The CDR3 contains 15 residues. Germline V lookup: CDR1 SGHRS, CDR2 YFSETQ. V was shortened by 2 bases and J by 1 base, with 10 bases between the two germline ends. CDR3 sequence reads: CASSLGGSSNQPQHF. The DNA of the CDR3 is TGCGCCAGCAGCTTAGGAGGGTCGAGCAATCAGCCCCAGCATTTT.

The chain has TRBV28 and TRBJ2-4, with 7 bases lining up with TRBD2. Germline assignment: CDR1 MDHEN and CDR2 SYDVKM. This CDR3 comprises 14 residues. V gave up 10 bases and J gave up 1 base; unmatched junction bases: 7. CDR3 nucleotides: TGTGCCACCCGAGCGGGGACGGCCAAAAACATTCAGTACTTC. Protein sequence: CATRAGTAKNIQYF.

The chain joins TRBV30 to TRBJ1-6; D is uncertain. This CDR3 is built from 17 residues. Per the germline V gene, CDR1 is GTSNPN and CDR2 is SVGIG (reference sequence). The germline V and J ends were trimmed by 4 bases and 6 bases, with 22 bases remaining between them. CDR3 sequence (DNA): TGTGCCTGGACTATTGCCAACCAAGTCTTGAGTAATTCACCCCTCCACTTT. Its translation is CAWTIANQVLSNSPLHF.

This clone was counted between two and nine times. The chain is built from TRBV6-6 and TRBJ1-6; possible D gene TRBD1, 5 bases. The CDR3 length is 16 residues. Germline V CDR1 and CDR2: MNHNY, SVGAGI (reference sequence). V lost 7 bases to trimming and J lost 0 bases, with 13 bases between them. The CDR3 protein is CASTSRESSYNSPLHF. CDR3 nucleotide sequence: TGTGCCAGCACCAGCAGGGAGAGCTCCTATAATTCACCCCTCCACTTT.

This chain uses TRBV19 with TRBJ1-5, with D uncertain. Trimming cost V 3 bases and J 4 bases, with 7 bases left between them. Germline CDR1 and CDR2: LNHDA and SQIVND (reference sequence). The CDR3 is 13 residues long. The CDR3 bases are TGTGCCAGTAGTATGGCCGTTAATCAGCCCCAGCATTTT. Translation gives CASSMAVNQPQHF.

The chain uses TRBV18 and TRBJ2-2; D gene ambiguous. V was pared by 2 bases and J by 2 bases, with 6 bases between. The CDR3 totals 14 residues. CDR1 and CDR2 (germline): KGHSH, LQKENI. The CDR3 sequence: CASSPGSNTGELFF. CDR3 coding DNA: TGTGCCAGCTCACCAGGCAGTAACACCGGGGAGCTGTTTTTT.

The chain combines TRBV4-3 with TRBJ1-1; 10 bases map to TRBD1. From germline, CDR1 is LGHNA and CDR2 YSLEER. V shed 6 bases, J shed 3 bases, and the junction held 13 bases outside the gene matches. This CDR3 contains 17 residues. Here the CDR3 reads CASSPYRGQGRDTEAFF. The CDR3 nucleotides are TGCGCCAGCAGTCCATACCGGGGACAGGGGCGGGACACTGAAGCTTTCTTT.